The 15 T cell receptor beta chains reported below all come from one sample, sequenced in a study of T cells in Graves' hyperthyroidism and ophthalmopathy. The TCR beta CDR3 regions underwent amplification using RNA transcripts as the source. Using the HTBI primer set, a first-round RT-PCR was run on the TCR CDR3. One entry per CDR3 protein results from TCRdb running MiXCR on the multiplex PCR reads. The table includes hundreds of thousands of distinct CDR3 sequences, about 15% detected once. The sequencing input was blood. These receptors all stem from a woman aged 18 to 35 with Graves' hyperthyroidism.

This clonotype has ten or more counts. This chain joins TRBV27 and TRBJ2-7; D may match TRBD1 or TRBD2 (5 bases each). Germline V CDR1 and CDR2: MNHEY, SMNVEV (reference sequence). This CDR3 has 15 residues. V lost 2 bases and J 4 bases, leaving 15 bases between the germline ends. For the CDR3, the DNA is TGTGCCAGCAGTTTAGGGGGTGGGCGAATATACGAGCAGTACTTC. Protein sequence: CASSLGGGRIYEQYF.

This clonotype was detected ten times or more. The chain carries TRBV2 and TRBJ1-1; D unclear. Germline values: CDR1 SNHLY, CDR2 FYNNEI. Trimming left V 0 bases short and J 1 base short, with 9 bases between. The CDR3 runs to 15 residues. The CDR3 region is CASSEALLANTEAFF. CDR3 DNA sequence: TGTGCCAGCAGTGAAGCGTTGCTAGCGAACACTGAAGCTTTCTTT.

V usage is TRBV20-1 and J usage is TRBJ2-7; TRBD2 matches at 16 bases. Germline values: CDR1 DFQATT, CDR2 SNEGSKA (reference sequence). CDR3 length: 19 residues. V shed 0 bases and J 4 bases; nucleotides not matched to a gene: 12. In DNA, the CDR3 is TGCAGTGCTAGAGATCGGAGGGGACTAGCGGGAGGGGAACAGTACGAGCAGTACTTC. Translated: CSARDRRGLAGGEQYEQYF.

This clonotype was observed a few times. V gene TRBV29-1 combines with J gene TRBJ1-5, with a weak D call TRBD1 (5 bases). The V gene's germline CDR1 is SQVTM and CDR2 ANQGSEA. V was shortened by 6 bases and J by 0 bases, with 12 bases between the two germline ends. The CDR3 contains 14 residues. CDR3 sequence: CSVVVGDSNQPQHF. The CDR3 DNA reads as TGCAGCGTAGTAGTAGGGGATAGCAATCAGCCCCAGCATTTT.

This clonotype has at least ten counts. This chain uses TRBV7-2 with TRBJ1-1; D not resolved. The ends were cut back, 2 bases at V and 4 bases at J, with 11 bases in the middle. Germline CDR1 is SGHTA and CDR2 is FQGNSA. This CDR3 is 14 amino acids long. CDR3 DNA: TGTGCCAGCAGCTTATCCCAGTGGGGCACTGAAGCTTTCTTT. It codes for CASSLSQWGTEAFF.

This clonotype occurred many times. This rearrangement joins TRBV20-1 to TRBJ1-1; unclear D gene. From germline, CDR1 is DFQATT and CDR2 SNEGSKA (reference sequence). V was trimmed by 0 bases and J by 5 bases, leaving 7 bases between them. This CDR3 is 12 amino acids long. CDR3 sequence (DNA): TGCAGTGCTAGAGATTACGGAACTGAAGCTTTCTTT. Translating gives CSARDYGTEAFF.

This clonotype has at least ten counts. In nucleotides, the CDR3 is TGTGCCAGCAGCCCGGGGGTTGTTAATGAGCAGTTCTTC. Its protein product is CASSPGVVNEQFF. V is TRBV12-3 or TRBV12-4 and J is TRBJ2-1; tentatively, D is TRBD2 (6 bases). Trimming took 6 bases from V and 7 from J, leaving 13 bases between them. The CDR3 covers 13 residues.

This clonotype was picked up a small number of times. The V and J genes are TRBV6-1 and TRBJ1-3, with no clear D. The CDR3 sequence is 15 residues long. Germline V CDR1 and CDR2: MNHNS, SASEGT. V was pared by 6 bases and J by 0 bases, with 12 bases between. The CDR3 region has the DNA TGTGCCAGCAGGGATAAACCGTACTCTGGAAACACCATATATTTT. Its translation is CASRDKPYSGNTIYF.

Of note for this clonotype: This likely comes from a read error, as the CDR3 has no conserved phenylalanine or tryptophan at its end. The CDR3 DNA sequence: TGTGCCAGCAGCTTACAGGCGGGCACAGATACGCAGTATCTT. Translating gives CASSLQAGTDTQYL. V is TRBV7-9 and J is TRBJ2-3; D call uncertain. Per germline, CDR1 SEHNR and CDR2 FQNEAQ (reference sequence). V lost 2 bases, J lost 1 base, and 7 bases lay in between. This CDR3 comprises 14 residues.

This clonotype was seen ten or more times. In nucleotides, the CDR3 is TGCAGTGCTCCGGCGGGGCCCGTGAGCAATCAGCCCCAGCATTTT. It yields the protein CSAPAGPVSNQPQHF. The genes are TRBV20-1 and TRBJ1-5, with D possibly being TRBD1 (5 bases). The V gene lost 5 bases and the J gene lost 1 base, with 15 bases spanning the gap. CDR1 is DFQATT and CDR2 is SNEGSKA in the germline V gene (reference sequence). This CDR3 has 15 amino acids.

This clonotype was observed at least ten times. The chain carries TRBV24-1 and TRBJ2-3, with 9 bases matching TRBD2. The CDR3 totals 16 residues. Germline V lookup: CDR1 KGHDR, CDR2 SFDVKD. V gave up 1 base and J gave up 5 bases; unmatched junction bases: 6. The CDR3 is CATSDLGSGSGDTQYF. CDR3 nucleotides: TGTGCCACCAGTGATTTAGGTAGCGGGAGTGGAGATACGCAGTATTTT.

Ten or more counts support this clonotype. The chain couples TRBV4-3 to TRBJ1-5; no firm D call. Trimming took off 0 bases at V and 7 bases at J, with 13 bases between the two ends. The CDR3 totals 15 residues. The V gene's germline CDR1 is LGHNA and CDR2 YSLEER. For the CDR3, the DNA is TGCGCCAGCAGCCAAGATACCGGCCCTGGACAGCCCCAGCATTTT. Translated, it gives CASSQDTGPGQPQHF.

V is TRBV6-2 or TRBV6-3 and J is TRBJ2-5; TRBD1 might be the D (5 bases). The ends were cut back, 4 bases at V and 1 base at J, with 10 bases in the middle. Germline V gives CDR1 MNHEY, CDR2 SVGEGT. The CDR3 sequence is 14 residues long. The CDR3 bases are TGTGCCAGCAGTTCCGACAGAACCCAAGAGACCCAGTACTTC. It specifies CASSSDRTQETQYF.

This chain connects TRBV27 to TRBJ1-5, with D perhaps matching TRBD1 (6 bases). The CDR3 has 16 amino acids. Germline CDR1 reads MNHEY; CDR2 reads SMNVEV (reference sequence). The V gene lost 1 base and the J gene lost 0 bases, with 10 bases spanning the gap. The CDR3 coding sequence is TGTGCCAGCAGTTTATTAGGGACACCTAGCAATCAGCCCCAGCATTTT. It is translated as CASSLLGTPSNQPQHF.

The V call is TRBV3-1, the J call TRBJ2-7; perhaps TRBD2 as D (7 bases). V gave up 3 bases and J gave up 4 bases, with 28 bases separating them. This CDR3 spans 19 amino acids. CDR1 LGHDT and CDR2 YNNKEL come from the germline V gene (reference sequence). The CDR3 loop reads CASSHPGAGTRTSIYEQYF. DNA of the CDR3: TGTGCCAGCAGCCACCCAGGGGCAGGAACGAGGACTAGTATTTACGAGCAGTACTTC.